This T cell receptor (beta chain) was sequenced during a study of low-dose radiotherapy and immunotherapy resistance in tumors. Overall study: The study administered intravenous cyclophosphamide at 200 mg/m2 every two weeks, one day ahead of radiation and immunotherapy. Aspirin was taken orally by patients at 300 mg daily for four cycles from cycle 1 day 1.

The sample's time point: before trial treatment. Eligibility required advanced solid tumors lacking tumor-infiltrating lymphocytes. Priming of first-strand cDNA relied on TRAV- and TRBV-specific primers (covering alpha and beta chains). Amplification of TCRs used a constant-region primer and V-primer adapter for around 19 PCR cycles. TCRdb ran MiXCR on the reads and lists one entry per CDR3 protein. This sample has tens of thousands of distinct CDR3 sequences; just under 9.5% occur once, and the top ten carry under 1.1%. CDR1 and CDR2 (germline): SQVTM, ANQGSEA. V lost 7 bases to trimming and J lost 4 bases; unmatched junction nucleotides: 5. The CDR3 is made up of 12 amino acids.

The sequence came from a male donor with prostate cancer. The sequenced sample was PBMCs, obtained before treatment. This sequence joins TRBV29-1 and TRBJ2-5; TRBD2 matches 8 bases. CDR3 nucleotides: TGCAGCGCGGGGGGGGGCGCAGAGACCCAGTACTTC. It is translated as CSAGGGAETQYF.